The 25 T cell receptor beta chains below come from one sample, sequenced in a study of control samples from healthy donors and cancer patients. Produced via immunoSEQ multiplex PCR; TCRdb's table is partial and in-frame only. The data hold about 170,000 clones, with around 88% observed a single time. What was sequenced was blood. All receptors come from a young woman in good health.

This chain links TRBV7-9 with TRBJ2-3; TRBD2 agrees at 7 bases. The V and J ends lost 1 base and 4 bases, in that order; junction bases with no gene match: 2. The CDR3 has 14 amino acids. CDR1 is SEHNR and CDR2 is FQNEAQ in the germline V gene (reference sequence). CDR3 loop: CASSLGAGPDTQYF. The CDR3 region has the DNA TGTGCCAGCAGCTTAGGAGCGGGGCCAGATACGCAGTATTTT.

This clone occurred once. The CDR3 spells CSAQEGNTIYF. CDR3 nucleotide sequence: TGCAGTGCTCAAGAGGGAAACACCATATATTTT. The chain employs TRBV20-1 and TRBJ1-3; D remains unclear. Looked up from germline, CDR1 is DFQATT and CDR2 is SNEGSKA (reference sequence). The CDR3 loop spans 11 amino acids. Trimming shortened V by 5 bases and J by 4 bases, and 6 bases separated the two germline ends.

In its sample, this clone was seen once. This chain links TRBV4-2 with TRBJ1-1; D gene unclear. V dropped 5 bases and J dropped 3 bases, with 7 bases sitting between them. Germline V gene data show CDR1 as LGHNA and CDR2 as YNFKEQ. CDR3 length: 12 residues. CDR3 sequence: CASSTGDTEAFF. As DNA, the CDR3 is TGTGCCAGCAGCACCGGGGACACTGAAGCTTTCTTT.

CDR3 in DNA: TGCAGCGTTGCTCAGGGCCTTCAAGAGACCCAGTACTTC. Translation gives CSVAQGLQETQYF. The rearrangement joins TRBV29-1 to TRBJ2-5, with D maybe TRBD1 (5 bases). The V and J ends lost 4 bases and 2 bases respectively, with 11 bases between them. Looked up from germline, CDR1 is SQVTM and CDR2 is ANQGSEA. The CDR3 spans 13 residues.

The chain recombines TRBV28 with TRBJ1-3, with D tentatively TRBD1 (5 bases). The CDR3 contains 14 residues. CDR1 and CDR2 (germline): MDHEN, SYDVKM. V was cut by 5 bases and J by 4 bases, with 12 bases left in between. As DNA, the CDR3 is TGTGCCAGCAGTCAGAGGGGCAGCGGAAACACCATATATTTT. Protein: CASSQRGSGNTIYF.

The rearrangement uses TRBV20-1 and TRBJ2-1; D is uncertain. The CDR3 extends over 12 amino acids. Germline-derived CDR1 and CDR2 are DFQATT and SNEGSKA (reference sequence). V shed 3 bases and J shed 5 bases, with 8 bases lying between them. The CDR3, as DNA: TGCAGTGCTAGTCAAGGCGACAATGAGCAGTTCTTC. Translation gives CSASQGDNEQFF.

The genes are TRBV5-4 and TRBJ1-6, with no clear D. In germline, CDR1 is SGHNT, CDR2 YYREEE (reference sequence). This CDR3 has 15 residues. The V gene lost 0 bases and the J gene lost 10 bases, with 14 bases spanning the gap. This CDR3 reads CASSLAYGGGSPLHF. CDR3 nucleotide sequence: TGTGCCAGCAGCTTGGCCTACGGAGGCGGGTCACCCCTCCACTTT.

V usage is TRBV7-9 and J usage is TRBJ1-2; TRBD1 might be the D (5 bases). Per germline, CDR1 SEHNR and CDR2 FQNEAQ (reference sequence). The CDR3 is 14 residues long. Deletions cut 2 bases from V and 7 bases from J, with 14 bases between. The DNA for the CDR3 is TGTGCCAGCAGCTTATCTTTCAGGGAGGCTGGCTACACCTTC. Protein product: CASSLSFREAGYTF.

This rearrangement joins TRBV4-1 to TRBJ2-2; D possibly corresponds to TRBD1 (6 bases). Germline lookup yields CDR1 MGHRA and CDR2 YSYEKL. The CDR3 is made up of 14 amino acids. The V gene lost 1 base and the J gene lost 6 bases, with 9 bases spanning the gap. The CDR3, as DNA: TGCGCCAGCAGCCAAGTTGGGGGCCCCGGGGAGCTGTTTTTT. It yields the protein CASSQVGGPGELFF.

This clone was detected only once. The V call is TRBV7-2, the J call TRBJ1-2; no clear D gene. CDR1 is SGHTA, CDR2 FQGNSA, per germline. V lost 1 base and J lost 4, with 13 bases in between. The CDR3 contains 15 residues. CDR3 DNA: TGTGCCAGCAGCTTAGGAGGTCGGCAGAGCTATGGCTACACCTTC. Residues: CASSLGGRQSYGYTF.

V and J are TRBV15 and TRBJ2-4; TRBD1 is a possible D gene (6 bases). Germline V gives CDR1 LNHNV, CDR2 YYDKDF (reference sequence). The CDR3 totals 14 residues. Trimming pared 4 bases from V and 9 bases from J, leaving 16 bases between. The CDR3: CATSTQTGYGIQYF. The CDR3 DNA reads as TGTGCCACCAGCACCCAAACAGGGTATGGCATTCAGTACTTC.

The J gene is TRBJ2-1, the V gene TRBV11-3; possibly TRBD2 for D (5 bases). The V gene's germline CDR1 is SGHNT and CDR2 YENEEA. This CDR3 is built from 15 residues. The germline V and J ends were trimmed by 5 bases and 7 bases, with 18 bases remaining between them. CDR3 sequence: CASSRGLEPGNEQFF. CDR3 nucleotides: TGTGCCAGCAGCCGTGGACTCGAACCGGGGAATGAGCAGTTCTTC.

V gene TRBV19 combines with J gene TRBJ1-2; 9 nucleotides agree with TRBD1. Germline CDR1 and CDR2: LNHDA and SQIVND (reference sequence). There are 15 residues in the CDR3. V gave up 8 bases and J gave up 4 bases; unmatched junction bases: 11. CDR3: CASLIAGQGGYGYTF. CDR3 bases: TGTGCCAGTCTCATCGCGGGACAGGGCGGCTATGGCTACACCTTC.

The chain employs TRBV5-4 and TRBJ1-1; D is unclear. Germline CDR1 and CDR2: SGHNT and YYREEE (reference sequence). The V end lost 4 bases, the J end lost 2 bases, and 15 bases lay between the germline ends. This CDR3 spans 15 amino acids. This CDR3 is CASSPTAERNTEAFF. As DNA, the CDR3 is TGTGCCAGCAGCCCCACCGCCGAGAGAAACACTGAAGCTTTCTTT. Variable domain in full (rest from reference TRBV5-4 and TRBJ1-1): ETGVTQSPTHLIKTRGQQVTLRCSSQSGHNTVSWYQQALGQGPQFIFQYYREEENGRGNFPPRFSGLQFPNYSSELNVNALELDDSALYLCASSPTAERNTEAFFGQGTRLTVV.

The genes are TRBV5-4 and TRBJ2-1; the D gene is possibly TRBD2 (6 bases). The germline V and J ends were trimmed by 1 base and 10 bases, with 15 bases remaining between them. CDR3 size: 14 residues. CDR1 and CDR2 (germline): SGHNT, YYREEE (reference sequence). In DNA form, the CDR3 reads TGTGCCAGCAGCTTGAGGGCTAGCGCACAAGAGCAGTTCTTC. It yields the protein CASSLRASAQEQFF.

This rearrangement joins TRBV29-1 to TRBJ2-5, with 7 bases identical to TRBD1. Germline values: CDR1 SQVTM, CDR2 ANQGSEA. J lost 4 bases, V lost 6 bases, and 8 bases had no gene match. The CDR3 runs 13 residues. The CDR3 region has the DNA TGCAGCGTCAGCACAGGGGAAGGAGAGACCCAGTACTTC. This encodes CSVSTGEGETQYF.

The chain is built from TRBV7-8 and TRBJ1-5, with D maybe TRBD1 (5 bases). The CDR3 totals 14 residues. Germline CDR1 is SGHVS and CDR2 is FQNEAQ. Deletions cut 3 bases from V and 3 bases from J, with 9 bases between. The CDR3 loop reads CASSLRQNNQPQHF. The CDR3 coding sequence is TGTGCCAGCAGCTTGAGACAGAACAATCAGCCCCAGCATTTT.

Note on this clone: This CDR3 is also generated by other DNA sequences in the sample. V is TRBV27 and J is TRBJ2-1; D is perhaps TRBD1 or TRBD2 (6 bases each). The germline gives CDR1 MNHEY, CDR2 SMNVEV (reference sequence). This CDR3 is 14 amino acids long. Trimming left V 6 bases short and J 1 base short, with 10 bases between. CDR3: CASSQGGSYNEQFF. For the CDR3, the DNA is TGTGCCAGCAGCCAAGGGGGGTCCTACAATGAGCAGTTCTTC.

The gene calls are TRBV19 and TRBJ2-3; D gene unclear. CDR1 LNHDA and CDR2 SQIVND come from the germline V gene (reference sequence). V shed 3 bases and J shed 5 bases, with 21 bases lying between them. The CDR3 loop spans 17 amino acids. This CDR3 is CASSIKLSNSRLDTQYF. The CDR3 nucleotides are TGTGCCAGTAGTATTAAATTGTCCAACTCCCGTCTAGATACGCAGTATTTT.

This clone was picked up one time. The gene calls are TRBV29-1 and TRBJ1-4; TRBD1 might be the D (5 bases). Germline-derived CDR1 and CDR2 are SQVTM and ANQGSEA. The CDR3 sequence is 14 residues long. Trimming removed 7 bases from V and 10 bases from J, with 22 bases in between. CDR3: CSARPREPEAKLFF. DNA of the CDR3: TGCAGCGCCCGTCCCAGGGAGCCAGAGGCAAAACTGTTTTTT.

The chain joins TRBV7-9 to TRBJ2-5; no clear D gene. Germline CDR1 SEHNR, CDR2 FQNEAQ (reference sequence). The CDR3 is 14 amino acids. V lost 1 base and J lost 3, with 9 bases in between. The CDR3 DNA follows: TGTGCCAGCAGCTTAGGTGGCCAAAAAGAGACCCAGTACTTC. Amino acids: CASSLGGQKETQYF. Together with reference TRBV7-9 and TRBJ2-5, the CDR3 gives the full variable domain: DTGVSQNPRHKITKRGQNVTFRCDPISEHNRLYWYRQTLGQGPEFLTYFQNEAQLEKSRLLSDRFSAERPKGSFSTLEIQRTEQGDSAMYLCASSLGGQKETQYFGPGTRLLVL.

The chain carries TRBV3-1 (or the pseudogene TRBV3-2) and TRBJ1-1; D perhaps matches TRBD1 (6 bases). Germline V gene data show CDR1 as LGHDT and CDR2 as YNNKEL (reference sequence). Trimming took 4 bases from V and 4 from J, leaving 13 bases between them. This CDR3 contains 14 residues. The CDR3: CASSLEGGATEAFF. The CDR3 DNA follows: TGTGCCAGCAGCCTCGAGGGGGGGGCCACTGAAGCTTTCTTT.

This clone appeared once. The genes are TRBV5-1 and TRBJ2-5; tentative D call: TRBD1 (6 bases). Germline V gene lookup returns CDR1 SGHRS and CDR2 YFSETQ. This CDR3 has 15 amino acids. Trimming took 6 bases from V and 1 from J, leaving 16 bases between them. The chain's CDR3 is CASTTGGGPQETQYF. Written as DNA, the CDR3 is TGCGCCAGCACCACTGGGGGCGGGCCCCAAGAGACCCAGTACTTC.

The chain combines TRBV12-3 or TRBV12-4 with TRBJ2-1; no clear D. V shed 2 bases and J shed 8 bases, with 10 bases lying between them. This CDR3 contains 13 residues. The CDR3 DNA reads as TGTGCCAGCAGTTTATTGCGTGAGCATGAGCAGTTCTTC. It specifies CASSLLREHEQFF.

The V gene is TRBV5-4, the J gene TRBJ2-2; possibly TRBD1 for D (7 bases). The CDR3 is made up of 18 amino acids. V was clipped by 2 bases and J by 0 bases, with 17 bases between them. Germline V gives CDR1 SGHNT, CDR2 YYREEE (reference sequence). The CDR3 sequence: CASSLGGGVSSNTGELFF. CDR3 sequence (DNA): TGTGCCAGCAGCTTAGGGGGCGGGGTCTCCTCGAACACCGGGGAGCTGTTTTTT.